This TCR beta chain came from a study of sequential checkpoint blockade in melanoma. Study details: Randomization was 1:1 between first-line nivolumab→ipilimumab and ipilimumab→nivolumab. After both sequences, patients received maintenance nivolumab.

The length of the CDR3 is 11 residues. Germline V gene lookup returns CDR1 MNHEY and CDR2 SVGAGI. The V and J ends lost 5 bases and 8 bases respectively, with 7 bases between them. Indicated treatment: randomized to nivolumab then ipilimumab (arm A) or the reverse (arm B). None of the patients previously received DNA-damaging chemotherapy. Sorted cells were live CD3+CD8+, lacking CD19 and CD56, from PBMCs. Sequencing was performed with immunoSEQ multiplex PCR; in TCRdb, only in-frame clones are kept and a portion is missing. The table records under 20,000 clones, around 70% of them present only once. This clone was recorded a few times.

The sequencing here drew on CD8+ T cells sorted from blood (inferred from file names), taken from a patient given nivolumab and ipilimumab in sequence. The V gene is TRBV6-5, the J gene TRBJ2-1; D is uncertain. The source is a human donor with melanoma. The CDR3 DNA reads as TGTGCCAGCAGTGAAGACTATGAGCAGTTCTTC. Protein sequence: CASSEDYEQFF.